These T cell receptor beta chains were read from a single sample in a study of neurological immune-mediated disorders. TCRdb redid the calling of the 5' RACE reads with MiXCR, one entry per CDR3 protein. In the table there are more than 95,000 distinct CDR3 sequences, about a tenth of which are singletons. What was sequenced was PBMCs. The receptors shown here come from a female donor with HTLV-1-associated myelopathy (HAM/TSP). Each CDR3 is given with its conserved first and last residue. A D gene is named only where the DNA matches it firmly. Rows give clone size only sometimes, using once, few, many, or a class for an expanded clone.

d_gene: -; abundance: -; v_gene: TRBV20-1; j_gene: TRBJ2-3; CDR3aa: CSASLAGLDTQYF; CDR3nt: TGCAGTGCTAGTTTAGCAGGGTTGGATACGCAGTATTTT
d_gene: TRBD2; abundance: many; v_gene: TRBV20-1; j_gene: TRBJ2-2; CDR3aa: CSARFPSGGAAGELFF; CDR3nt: TGCAGTGCTAGATTCCCTAGCGGGGGGGCCGCCGGGGAGCTGTTTTTT
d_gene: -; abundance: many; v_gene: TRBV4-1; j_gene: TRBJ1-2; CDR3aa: CASSHTGIYGYTF; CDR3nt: TGCGCCAGCAGCCATACAGGGATCTATGGCTACACCTTC
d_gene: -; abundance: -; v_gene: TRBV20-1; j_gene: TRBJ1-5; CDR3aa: CSARTANNQPQHF; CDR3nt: TGCAGTGCGCGGACAGCAAACAATCAGCCCCAGCATTTT
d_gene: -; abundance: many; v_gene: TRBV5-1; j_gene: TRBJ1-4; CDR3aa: CASGQQGVNEKLFF; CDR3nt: TGCGCCAGCGGACAACAGGGCGTTAATGAAAAACTGTTTTTT
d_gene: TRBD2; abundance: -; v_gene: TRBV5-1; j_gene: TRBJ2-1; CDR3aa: CASSSQAGGSNEQFF; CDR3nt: TGCGCCAGCAGCTCCCAAGCGGGGGGGAGTAATGAGCAGTTCTTC
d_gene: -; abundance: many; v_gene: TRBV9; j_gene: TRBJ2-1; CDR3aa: CASSVGLDPQSSYNEQFF; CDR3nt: TGTGCCAGCAGCGTAGGACTAGACCCCCAAAGCTCCTACAATGAGCAGTTCTTC
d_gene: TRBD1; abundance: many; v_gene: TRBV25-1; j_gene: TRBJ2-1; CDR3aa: CASSETGGVYNEQFF; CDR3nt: TGTGCCAGCAGTGAGACAGGGGGCGTATATAATGAGCAGTTCTTC
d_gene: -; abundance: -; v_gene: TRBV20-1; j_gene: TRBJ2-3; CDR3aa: CSARSRLPDTQYF; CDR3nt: TGCAGTGCTAGAAGTCGCCTTCCAGATACGCAGTATTTT
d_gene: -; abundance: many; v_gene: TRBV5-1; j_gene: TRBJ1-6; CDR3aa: CASSLAGGSPLHF; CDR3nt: TGCGCCAGCAGCTTGGCGGGGGGTTCACCCCTCCACTTT
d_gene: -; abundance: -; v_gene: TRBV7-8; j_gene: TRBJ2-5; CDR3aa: CASSPETGRGETQYF; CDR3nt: TGTGCCAGCAGCCCCGAGACAGGCCGAGGGGAGACCCAGTACTTC
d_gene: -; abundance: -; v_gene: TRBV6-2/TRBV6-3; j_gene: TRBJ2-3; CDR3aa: CANSSSSSADTQYF; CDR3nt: TGTGCCAACAGTTCATCTAGCAGTGCAGATACGCAGTATTTT
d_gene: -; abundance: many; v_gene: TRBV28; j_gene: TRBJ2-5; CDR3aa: CATLNRGPQETQYF; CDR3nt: TGTGCCACCCTCAATAGGGGACCTCAAGAGACCCAGTACTTC
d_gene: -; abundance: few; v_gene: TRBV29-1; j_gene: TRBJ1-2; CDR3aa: CSVDGTVVRGYTF; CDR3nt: TGCAGCGTTGATGGCACGGTGGTTAGAGGCTACACCTTC
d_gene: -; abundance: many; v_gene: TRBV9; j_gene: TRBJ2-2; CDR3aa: CASSVGAGGIFTGELFF; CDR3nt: TGTGCCAGCAGCGTAGGCGCCGGGGGCATTTTTACCGGGGAGCTGTTTTTT
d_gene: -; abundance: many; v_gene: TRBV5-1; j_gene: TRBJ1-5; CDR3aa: CASSLGEGNQPQHF; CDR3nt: TGCGCCAGCAGCTTGGGAGAGGGCAATCAGCCCCAGCATTTT
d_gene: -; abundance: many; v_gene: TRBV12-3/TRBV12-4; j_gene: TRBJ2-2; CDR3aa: CASTRTQSKALGRTGELFF; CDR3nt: TGTGCCAGCACCCGCACGCAGTCTAAGGCTTTGGGTAGGACCGGGGAGCTGTTTTTT
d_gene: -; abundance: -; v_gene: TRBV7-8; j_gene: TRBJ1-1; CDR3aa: CAISEGNTEAFF; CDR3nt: TGTGCCATCTCGGAGGGGAACACTGAAGCTTTCTTT
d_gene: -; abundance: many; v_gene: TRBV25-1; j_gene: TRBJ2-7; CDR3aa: CASDTENTYEQYF; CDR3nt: TGTGCCAGCGATACAGAGAACACCTACGAGCAGTACTTC
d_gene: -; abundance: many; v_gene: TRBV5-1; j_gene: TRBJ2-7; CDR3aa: CASSQALGGFYEQYF; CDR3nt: TGCGCCAGCAGCCAGGCCCTTGGCGGGTTTTACGAGCAGTACTTC
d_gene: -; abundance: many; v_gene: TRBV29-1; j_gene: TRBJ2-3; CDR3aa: CSVGLAVPSTDTQYF; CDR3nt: TGCAGCGTTGGACTCGCGGTACCCTCCACAGATACGCAGTATTTT
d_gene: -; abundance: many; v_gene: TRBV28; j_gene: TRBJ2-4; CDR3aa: CASLRQGPNIQYF; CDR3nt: TGTGCCTCGCTAAGGCAGGGCCCAAACATTCAGTACTTC
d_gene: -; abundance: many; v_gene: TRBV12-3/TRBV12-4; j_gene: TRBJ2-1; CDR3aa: CASSFLGAPYNEQFF; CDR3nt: TGTGCCAGCAGTTTTCTGGGGGCACCCTACAATGAGCAGTTCTTC
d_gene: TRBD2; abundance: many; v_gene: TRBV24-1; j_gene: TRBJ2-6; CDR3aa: CATSDFGEGSGANVLTF; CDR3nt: TGTGCCACCAGTGATTTCGGGGAGGGTTCCGGGGCCAACGTCCTGACTTTC
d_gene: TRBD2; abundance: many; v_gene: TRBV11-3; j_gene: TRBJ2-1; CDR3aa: CASSPGLAGGSEQFF; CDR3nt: TGTGCCAGCAGCCCGGGACTAGCGGGGGGCTCTGAGCAGTTCTTC
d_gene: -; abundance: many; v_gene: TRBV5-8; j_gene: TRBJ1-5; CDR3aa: CASSYRAGNQPQHF; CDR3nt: TGTGCCAGCAGCTACCGGGCAGGGAATCAGCCCCAGCATTTT
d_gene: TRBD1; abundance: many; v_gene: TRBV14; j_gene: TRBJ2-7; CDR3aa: CASSQGQGYEQYF; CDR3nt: TGTGCCAGCAGCCAGGGACAGGGGTACGAGCAGTACTTC
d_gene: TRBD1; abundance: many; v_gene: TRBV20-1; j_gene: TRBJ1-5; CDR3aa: CSAYGTAHQPQHF; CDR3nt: TGCAGTGCTTACGGGACAGCTCATCAGCCCCAGCATTTT
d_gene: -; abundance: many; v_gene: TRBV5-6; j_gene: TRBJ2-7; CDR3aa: CASSRGTELYEQYF; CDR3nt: TGTGCCAGCAGTCGCGGGACCGAACTCTACGAGCAGTACTTC
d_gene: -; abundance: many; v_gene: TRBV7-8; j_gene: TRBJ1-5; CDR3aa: CASGVGNQPQHF; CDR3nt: TGTGCCAGCGGGGTTGGCAATCAGCCCCAGCATTTT
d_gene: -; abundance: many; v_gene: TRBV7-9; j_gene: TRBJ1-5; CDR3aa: CASSFSLGNQPQHF; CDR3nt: TGTGCCAGCAGCTTCTCGCTAGGAAATCAGCCCCAGCATTTT
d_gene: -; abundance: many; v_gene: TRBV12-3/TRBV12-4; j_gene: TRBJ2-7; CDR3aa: CASRYRVAHEQYF; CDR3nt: TGTGCCAGCAGGTACAGGGTCGCCCACGAGCAGTACTTC
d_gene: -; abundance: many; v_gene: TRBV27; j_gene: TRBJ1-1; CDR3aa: CASSFSTAPGRAFF; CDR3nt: TGTGCCAGCAGTTTCTCAACCGCCCCGGGGCGGGCTTTCTTT
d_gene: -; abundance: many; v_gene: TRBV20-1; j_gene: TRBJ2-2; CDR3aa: CSARDVGQYTGELFF; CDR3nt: TGCAGTGCTAGAGATGTGGGCCAGTACACCGGGGAGCTGTTTTTT
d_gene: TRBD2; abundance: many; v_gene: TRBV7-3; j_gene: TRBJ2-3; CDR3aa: CATRGEGTDTQYF; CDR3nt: TGTGCCACCCGGGGGGAGGGCACAGATACGCAGTATTTT
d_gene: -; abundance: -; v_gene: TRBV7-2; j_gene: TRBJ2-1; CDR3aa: CASSLGSDEQFF; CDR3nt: TGTGCCAGCAGCTTAGGGAGCGATGAGCAGTTCTTC
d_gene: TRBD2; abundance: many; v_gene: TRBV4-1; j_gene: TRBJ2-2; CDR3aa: CASSQDWYASGATGELFF; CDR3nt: TGCGCCAGCAGCCAAGATTGGTATGCTAGCGGGGCCACCGGGGAGCTGTTTTTT
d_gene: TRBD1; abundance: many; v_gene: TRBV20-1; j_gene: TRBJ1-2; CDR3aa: CSARDRDSAHYGYTF; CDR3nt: TGCAGTGCTAGGGACCGGGACAGCGCTCACTATGGCTACACCTTC
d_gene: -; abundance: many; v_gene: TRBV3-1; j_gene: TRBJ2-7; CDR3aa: CASSQAAYEQYF; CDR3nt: TGTGCCAGCAGCCAAGCCGCATACGAGCAGTACTTC
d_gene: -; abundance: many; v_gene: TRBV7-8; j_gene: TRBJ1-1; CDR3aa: CASSLSQPGRIKNTEAFF; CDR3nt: TGTGCCAGCAGCTTAAGCCAACCGGGACGGATTAAGAACACTGAAGCTTTCTTT
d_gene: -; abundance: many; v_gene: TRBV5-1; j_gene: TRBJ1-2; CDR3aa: CASSTGTFPALNYGYTF; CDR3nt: TGCGCCAGCAGCACCGGGACCTTCCCAGCCCTTAACTATGGCTACACCTTC
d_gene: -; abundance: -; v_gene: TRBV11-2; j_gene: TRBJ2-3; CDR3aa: CASSFSQGPSTDTQYF; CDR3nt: TGTGCCAGCAGCTTTAGCCAGGGACCTAGCACAGATACGCAGTATTTT
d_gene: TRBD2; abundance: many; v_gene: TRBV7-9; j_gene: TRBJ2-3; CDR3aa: CASSARLAGAETQYF; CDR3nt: TGTGCCAGCAGCGCCCGTCTAGCGGGGGCAGAAACGCAGTATTTT